Each of the 20 T cell receptor beta chains below was sequenced from the same sample in a study of memory B cells and T cells in multiple sclerosis. No antigen is known for these receptors. Separate sequencing covered autoproliferating (CFSE-dim) and non-proliferating (CFSE-high) T cells from stimulus-free culture. Cultures began with roughly 49 million CFSE-labeled PBMCs, unstimulated for 7 days, with replicate wells pooled. Method: immunoSEQ multiplex PCR; TCRdb's copy keeps in-frame clones and lacks some. Of approximately 32,000 clones in the sample, 86% were seen once. The source material was PBMCs from blood kept in culture. The receptors stem from a human donor with multiple sclerosis.

The count of this clone is one. V gene TRBV6-5 combines with J gene TRBJ2-1, with D unresolved. Trimming stripped 4 bases from V and 9 bases from J, with 13 bases between. Germline V lookup: CDR1 MNHEY, CDR2 SVGAGI. The CDR3 sequence is 13 residues long. CDR3 loop: CASSLGIGLEQFF. The CDR3 DNA follows: TGTGCCAGCAGTTTGGGCATAGGTCTTGAGCAGTTCTTC.

The chain carries TRBV27 and TRBJ2-1; D is possibly TRBD1 or TRBD2 (5 bases each). The CDR3 sequence is 15 residues long. The germline V gene encodes CDR1 MNHEY and CDR2 SMNVEV (reference sequence). V lost 5 bases and J 5 bases, leaving 16 bases between the germline ends. CDR3 protein: CASSRPGPDHNEQFF. DNA of the CDR3: TGTGCCAGCAGTAGACCGGGACCGGACCACAATGAGCAGTTCTTC.

This sequence joins TRBV6-6 and TRBJ1-1; D not resolved. The CDR3 loop spans 12 amino acids. Deletions cut 6 bases from V and 1 base from J, with 6 bases between. CDR1 and CDR2 from the germline V gene are MNHNY and SVGAGI (reference sequence). The CDR3 region has the DNA TGTGCCAGCAGAAGGACGAACACTGAAGCTTTCTTT. It is translated as CASRRTNTEAFF.

V and J are TRBV5-8 and TRBJ1-6; no reliable D call. Germline assignment: CDR1 SGHTS and CDR2 YDEGEE. The CDR3 is made up of 12 amino acids. The V end lost 4 bases, the J end lost 10 bases, and 9 bases lay between the germline ends. CDR3 amino acids: CASSPRNSPLHF. CDR3 sequence (DNA): TGTGCCAGCAGCCCAAGAAACTCACCCCTCCACTTT.

The chain couples TRBV6-6 to TRBJ1-2; tentative D call: TRBD1 (5 bases). Between the trimmed V and J ends, which lost 1 base and 8 bases, there was a span of 17 bases. CDR3 size: 15 residues. CDR1 and CDR2 from the germline V gene are MNHNY and SVGAGI (reference sequence). The CDR3 region is CASSYFQRGGSGYTF. CDR3 nucleotides: TGTGCCAGCAGTTACTTTCAGCGGGGGGGGAGCGGCTACACCTTC.

The chain is built from TRBV5-4 and TRBJ2-4; D is undetermined. Per the germline V gene, CDR1 is SGHNT and CDR2 is YYREEE (reference sequence). CDR3 length equals 14 residues. The V end lost 0 bases, the J end lost 1 base, and 5 bases lay between the germline ends. CDR3 in amino acids: CASSLDLAKNIQYF. CDR3 DNA: TGTGCCAGCAGCTTGGATTTGGCCAAAAACATTCAGTACTTC.

This clone was observed a few times. CDR3 loop: CASSSQGLGNTIYF. The CDR3 DNA sequence: TGTGCCAGCAGTTCTCAGGGACTTGGAAACACCATATATTTT. The rearrangement links TRBV7-9 to TRBJ1-3, with a possible D match to TRBD1 (5 bases). The germline V and J ends were trimmed by 6 bases and 3 bases, with 12 bases remaining between them. The CDR3 has 14 residues. Per germline, CDR1 SEHNR and CDR2 FQNEAQ (reference sequence).

This clone was observed a few times. The chain combines TRBV5-1 with TRBJ2-2; TRBD2 agrees at 10 bases. The length of the CDR3 is 16 residues. V trimming: 0 bases; J trimming: 6 bases; junction bases outside the gene matches: 5. CDR1 and CDR2 (germline): SGHRS, YFSETQ. The CDR3 region has the DNA TGCGCCAGCAGCTTGGTACCTAGCGGGAGTTCCGGGGAGCTGTTTTTT. Amino acids: CASSLVPSGSSGELFF.

The chain is built from TRBV20-1 and TRBJ1-6, with D unclear. Trimming removed 3 bases from V and 10 bases from J, with 7 bases in between. In germline, CDR1 is DFQATT, CDR2 SNEGSKA (reference sequence). This CDR3 comprises 11 residues. Here the CDR3 reads CSARTSSPLHF. The CDR3 DNA sequence: TGCAGTGCTAGGACAAGCTCACCCCTCCACTTT.

The chain carries TRBV13 and TRBJ1-4, with D hard to call. This CDR3 spans 13 amino acids. Trimming cost V 0 bases and J 7 bases, with 6 bases left between them. Per germline, CDR1 PRHDT and CDR2 FYEKMQ (reference sequence). Written as DNA, the CDR3 is TGTGCCAGCAGCTTAGGTTCCGGTGAAAAACTGTTTTTT. Protein sequence: CASSLGSGEKLFF.

The chain links TRBV30 to TRBJ1-2; D gene uncertain. Trimming removed 8 bases from V and 8 bases from J, with 21 bases in between. The CDR3 is made up of 13 amino acids. The germline V gene encodes CDR1 GTSNPN and CDR2 SVGIG (reference sequence). CDR3 residues: CAPVVGDLVGYTF. CDR3 nucleotide sequence: TGTGCCCCGGTAGTTGGGGATCTGGTCGGCTACACCTTC.

The chain joins TRBV25-1 to TRBJ2-7, with 8 bases matching TRBD2. This CDR3 region has 15 residues. The junction had 8 bases not matched to a gene; V was cut back by 4 bases and J by 3 bases. Germline V gene sequence: CDR1 MGHDK, CDR2 SYGVNS. The DNA of the CDR3 is TGTGCCAGCAGTGGATATAGCGGGATCATCTACGAGCAGTACTTC. Amino acid sequence: CASSGYSGIIYEQYF.

The gene calls are TRBV5-1 and TRBJ1-4; D is uncertain. There are 13 residues in the CDR3. CDR1 SGHRS and CDR2 YFSETQ come from the germline V gene. With 1 base removed from V and 7 bases from J, the gap between germline ends came to 8 bases. In DNA, the CDR3 is TGCGCCAGCAGCTTGAGGAAGGGTGAAAAACTGTTTTTT. Translated: CASSLRKGEKLFF.

A few counts support this clone. The V gene is TRBV7-3, the J gene TRBJ2-7, with a tentative D call TRBD1 (5 bases). With 1 base removed from V and 2 bases from J, the gap between germline ends came to 12 bases. Germline-derived CDR1 and CDR2 are SGHTA and FQGTGA. This CDR3 is 15 amino acids long. CDR3 residues: CASSLMVGQPYEQYF. The CDR3 coding sequence is TGTGCCAGCAGCTTAATGGTGGGGCAGCCCTACGAGCAGTACTTC.

The chain joins TRBV7-6 to TRBJ2-7, with 12 bases matching TRBD2. Germline values: CDR1 SGHVS, CDR2 FNYEAQ. This CDR3 is 17 amino acids long. Trimming at V came to 2 bases and at J to 7 bases, leaving 12 bases not matched to a gene. The CDR3 here is CASSLKAGLAGGGEQYF. As DNA, the CDR3 is TGTGCCAGCAGCTTAAAGGCCGGGCTAGCGGGAGGGGGAGAGCAGTACTTC.

The chain combines TRBV4-1 with TRBJ2-7; the match to TRBD2 covers 10 bases. Germline V gene sequence: CDR1 MGHRA, CDR2 YSYEKL. J lost 5 bases, V lost 4 bases, and 11 bases had no gene match. This CDR3 contains 16 residues. This CDR3 is CASSPSLLAGRDEQYF. Here the CDR3 DNA reads TGCGCCAGCAGCCCCTCCTTACTAGCGGGGCGGGACGAGCAGTACTTC.

This clone was recorded once. The rearrangement links TRBV5-1 to TRBJ2-7; 8 bases are shared with TRBD1. Germline V gives CDR1 SGHRS, CDR2 YFSETQ. The ends lost 4 bases at V and 0 bases at J; junction bases unmatched: 6. The CDR3 is 15 amino acids. The CDR3 sequence: CASSPRQGSSYEQYF. As DNA, the CDR3 is TGCGCCAGCAGCCCAAGACAGGGGAGCTCCTACGAGCAGTACTTC.

The rearrangement joins TRBV10-2 to TRBJ2-7, with a tentative D call TRBD1 (6 bases). V gave up 4 bases and J gave up 5 bases, with 12 bases separating them. The CDR3 covers 13 residues. The germline V gene has CDR1 WSHSY and CDR2 SAAADI. CDR3 residues: CASSVDRYHEQYF. In DNA, the CDR3 is TGCGCCAGCAGTGTGGACAGATATCACGAGCAGTACTTC.

The rearrangement joins TRBV5-1 to TRBJ2-5, with 8 bases that match TRBD1. The CDR3 is 14 amino acids. From germline, CDR1 is SGHRS and CDR2 YFSETQ. V shed 4 bases and J 2 bases; nucleotides not matched to a gene: 4. CDR3 region: CASSQDRAQETQYF. CDR3 nucleotides: TGCGCCAGCAGCCAGGACAGGGCTCAAGAGACCCAGTACTTC.

V usage is TRBV4-1 and J usage is TRBJ1-3; 7 positions match TRBD1. With V trimmed by 1 base and J by 0 bases, 9 bases remained unmatched. The V gene's germline CDR1 is MGHRA and CDR2 YSYEKL. CDR3 size: 18 residues. The CDR3 sequence is CASSQVHGQASSGNTIYF. In DNA, the CDR3 is TGCGCCAGCAGCCAAGTACACGGACAGGCGAGCTCTGGAAACACCATATATTTT.